This T cell receptor (beta chain) was observed in a study of identical twins. Concerning this clonotype itself: What it binds is not known.

Findings of the study overall: Cross-sectional statistical analysis was relied on for the conclusions, without the same donors being followed. The abundant beta clonotypes from cord blood had fewer insertions, and memory repertoires had none of this.

MiXCR, applied by TCRdb to the 5' RACE reads, yields one record per CDR3 protein. The sample lists a few hundred thousand distinct CDR3 sequences, less than 20% occurring once. CDR3 length: 15 amino acids. V was clipped by 5 bases and J by 3 bases; unmatched bases: 3. The germline V gene has CDR1 SGHTA and CDR2 FQGNSA. The sequence derives from a man between 45 and 60 years old in good health. The material sequenced was naive T cells sorted from blood. This chain connects TRBV7-2 to TRBJ2-2, with 10 bases identical to TRBD1. The CDR3 DNA follows: TGTGCCAGCAGCGGGGACAGGGGTTACACCGGGGAGCTGTTTTTT. This gives the protein CASSGDRGYTGELFF.